The T cell receptor (beta chain) described here comes from a study of beta chain features in type 1 diabetes. Germline loops: CDR1 SGHNT, CDR2 YYREEE (reference sequence). The CDR3 runs to 15 residues. Between the trimmed V and J ends, which lost 4 bases and 4 bases, there was a span of 17 bases. The entirety of the isolated RNA underwent reverse transcription, so expressed TCRB transcripts were sequenced. Profiling relied on immunoSEQ multiplex PCR, and the TCRdb table lists in-frame clones only, not all of them. The repertoire holds more than 350,000 clones, with about an eighth as singletons. This clone was seen a few times.

The chain is built from TRBV5-4 and TRBJ2-5; weak D call: TRBD2 (5 bases). This TCR derives from a woman under 30 in good health. The sample comprised naive CD4+ T cells from blood. The CDR3 nucleotides are TGTGCCAGCAGCCCGTCAAACGGGATCCGAGAGACCCAGTACTTC. This translates into CASSPSNGIRETQYF.